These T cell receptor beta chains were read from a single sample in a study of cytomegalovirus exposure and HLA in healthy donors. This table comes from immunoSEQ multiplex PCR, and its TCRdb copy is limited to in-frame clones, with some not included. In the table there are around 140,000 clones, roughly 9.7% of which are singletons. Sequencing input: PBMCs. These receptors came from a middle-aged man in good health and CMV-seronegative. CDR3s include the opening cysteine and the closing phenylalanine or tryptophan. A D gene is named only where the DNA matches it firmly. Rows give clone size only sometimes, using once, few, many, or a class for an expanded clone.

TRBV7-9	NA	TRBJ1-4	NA	CASSPPGGWEKLFF	TGTGCCAGCAGCCCACCGGGGGGCTGGGAAAAACTGTTTTTT
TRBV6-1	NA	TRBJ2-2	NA	CASRKTGRGTGELFF	TGTGCCAGCAGGAAGACAGGCCGTGGCACCGGGGAGCTGTTTTTT
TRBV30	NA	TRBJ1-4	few	CAWNGQKTTNEKLFF	TGTGCCTGGAACGGACAGAAGACAACTAATGAAAAACTGTTTTTT
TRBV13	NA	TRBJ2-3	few	CASSQNAGSLFDTQYF	TGTGCCAGCAGCCAAAACGCGGGCAGCCTGTTCGATACGCAGTATTTT
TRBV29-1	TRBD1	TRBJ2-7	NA	CSATGGSSYEQYF	TGCAGCGCAACAGGGGGGAGCTCCTACGAGCAGTACTTC
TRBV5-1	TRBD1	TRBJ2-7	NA	CASSTGQQGALYEQYF	TGCGCCAGCAGCACGGGCCAACAGGGGGCGCTTTACGAGCAGTACTTC
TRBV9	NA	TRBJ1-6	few	CASSVQTGLDSPLHF	TGTGCCAGCAGCGTACAGACAGGTCTTGATTCACCCCTCCACTTT
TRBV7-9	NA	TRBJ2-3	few	CASSTLGGTDTQYF	TGTGCCAGCAGCACCTTAGGGGGTACCGATACGCAGTATTTT
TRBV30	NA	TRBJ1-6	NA	CAWSARQSVAYNSPLHF	TGTGCCTGGAGCGCGAGACAGTCCGTTGCCTATAATTCACCCCTCCACTTT
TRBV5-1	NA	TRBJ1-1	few	CATRRSPRNTEAFF	TGCGCCACCAGGAGAAGCCCTAGGAACACTGAAGCTTTCTTT
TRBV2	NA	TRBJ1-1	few	CASKDSSNTEAFF	TGTGCCAGCAAGGACAGCTCGAACACTGAAGCTTTCTTT
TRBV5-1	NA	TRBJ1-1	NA	CASSPVTVGATEAFF	TGCGCCAGCAGCCCGGTGACGGTGGGGGCCACTGAAGCTTTCTTT
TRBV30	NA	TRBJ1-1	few	CAWNLQPNTEAFF	TGTGCCTGGAATTTACAGCCGAACACTGAAGCTTTCTTT
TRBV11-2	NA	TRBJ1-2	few	CASSLGQSYGYTF	TGTGCCAGCAGCTTAGGACAGTCCTATGGCTACACCTTC
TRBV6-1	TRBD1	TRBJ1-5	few	CASSETGLGPQPQHF	TGTGCCAGCAGTGAGACAGGGTTAGGGCCTCAGCCCCAGCATTTT
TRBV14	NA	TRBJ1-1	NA	CASSQDLVGVEAFF	TGTGCCAGCAGCCAAGACCTGGTAGGGGTGGAAGCTTTCTTT
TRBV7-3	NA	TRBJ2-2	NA	CASSLNGGRGTGELFF	TGTGCCAGCAGCTTAAATGGAGGTCGGGGAACCGGGGAGCTGTTTTTT
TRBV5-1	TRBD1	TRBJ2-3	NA	CASSSQGSTDTQYF	TGCGCCAGCAGCTCACAGGGGAGCACAGATACGCAGTATTTT
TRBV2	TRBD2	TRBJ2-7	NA	CASSGWGGFYEQYF	TGTGCCAGCAGTGGGTGGGGGGGTTTCTACGAGCAGTACTTC
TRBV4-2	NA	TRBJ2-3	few	CASSQGISGSTDTQYF	TGTGCCAGCAGCCAAGGGATTAGCGGCAGCACAGATACGCAGTATTTT
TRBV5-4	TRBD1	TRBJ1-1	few	CASSLEQGSTAFF	TGTGCCAGCAGCTTAGAACAGGGGTCTACTGCTTTCTTT
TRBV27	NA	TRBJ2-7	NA	CASRPPGLDSSYEQYF	TGTGCCAGCAGACCCCCGGGACTTGATAGCTCCTACGAGCAGTACTTC
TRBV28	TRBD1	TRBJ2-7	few	CASSLIRDSFAEQYF	TGTGCCAGCAGTTTGATCCGGGACAGCTTCGCCGAGCAGTACTTC
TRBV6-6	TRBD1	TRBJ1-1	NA	CASSYGAGGGTEAFF	TGTGCCAGCAGTTACGGGGCAGGGGGCGGCACTGAAGCTTTCTTT